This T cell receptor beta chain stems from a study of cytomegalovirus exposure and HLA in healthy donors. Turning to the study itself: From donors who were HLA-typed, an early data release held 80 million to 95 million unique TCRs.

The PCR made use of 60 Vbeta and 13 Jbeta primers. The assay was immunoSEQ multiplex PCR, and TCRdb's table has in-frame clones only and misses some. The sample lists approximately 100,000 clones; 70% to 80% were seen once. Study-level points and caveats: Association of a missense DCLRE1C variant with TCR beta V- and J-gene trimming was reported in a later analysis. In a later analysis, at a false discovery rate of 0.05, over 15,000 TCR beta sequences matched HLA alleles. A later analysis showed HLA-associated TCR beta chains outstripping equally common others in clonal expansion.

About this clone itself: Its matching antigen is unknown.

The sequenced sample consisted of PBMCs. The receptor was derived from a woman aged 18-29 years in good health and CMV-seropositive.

Here the CDR3 DNA reads TGTGCCAGCAACGGACAGAGCTCCTACAATGAGCAGTTCTTC. It encodes CASNGQSSYNEQFF. V gene TRBV6-1 combines with J gene TRBJ2-1; possible D gene TRBD1, 6 bases. The V and J ends lost 7 bases and 0 bases respectively, with 10 bases between them. The CDR3 extends over 14 amino acids. Germline V gene sequence: CDR1 MNHNS, CDR2 SASEGT.